The sequence of this T cell receptor (beta chain) was determined in a study of shared clonotypes between healthy human individuals. The wider study: Donor ages ranged 18 to 49 years: two women, a few men. There were three CD4 naive, three CD4 memory, two CD8 naive and one CD8 memory plates per donor.

HIV-negative, healthy adults without recent acute infections or vaccinations were the donors. Donors, without exception, were Caucasian adults residing in Nashville, Tennessee. TCRdb's copy holds only in-frame clones and misses some; the assay was immunoSEQ multiplex PCR. The table shows 550,000 to 800,000 clones, with about 90% occurring only once. The CDR3 has 14 amino acids. The germline CDR1 and CDR2 sequences are MDHEN and SYDVKM. Trimming cost V 5 bases and J 9 bases; bases outside gene matches: 9. The chain combines TRBV28 with TRBJ2-2, with 7 positions matching TRBD2. The sample was memory CD8+ T cells from PBMCs. Regarding subset: CD45RO+ cells pooled with CCR7-negative TemRA cells. The receptor was isolated from a man between 18 and 29 years old in good health. Some clones in this sample may be carry-over from other donors' samples. CDR3 sequence reads: CASSGLGDGWELFF. The CDR3 DNA is TGTGCCAGCAGTGGACTAGGGGACGGCTGGGAGCTGTTTTTT.